This entry describes one T cell receptor beta chain. The V gene's germline CDR1 is MNHEY and CDR2 SVGAGI. The CDR3 is made up of 14 amino acids. The V end was cut by 2 bases, the J end by 7 bases, with 11 bases between. The data originate from a study of blood T cell repertoires in COVID-19. Turning to the study itself: Samples representing acute and convalescent COVID-19 were sourced from the United States, Italy and Spain. PBMCs, B-cell-depleted T cells, or T cells were the source of the cDNA or gDNA that made up the material.

Authors' processing steps: It was from reference gene primer amplification that nucleated cell counts were estimated. Some clones are missing from TCRdb's copy, which holds only in-frame ones; the method was immunoSEQ multiplex PCR. The V and J calls and clone size were taken over from that table, and D and trimming were inferred from the DNA. In the table there are roughly 100,000 clones, approximately 80% of which are singletons. The material sequenced was peripheral blood. This clonotype was obtained from a human donor in a cohort sampled during active or convalescent COVID-19. This chain uses TRBV6-5 with TRBJ2-2; weak D call: TRBD1 (6 bases). Written as DNA, the CDR3 is TGTGCCAGCAGTTACGACTACAGGGTCGGGGAGCTGTTTTTT. This encodes CASSYDYRVGELFF.